This entry is about one TCR beta chain. The antigen is undetermined. It was into CD45RA+ naive and CD45RA-negative memory subsets that the CD4+ cells were split. Sequencing was performed with immunoSEQ multiplex PCR; in TCRdb, only in-frame clones are kept and a portion is missing. The repertoire holds just under 350,000 clones, 70% to 75% seen once, with about 9.4% in the top ten. V lost 5 bases, J lost 8 bases, and 7 bases stayed unmatched. The germline gives CDR1 MNHNS, CDR2 SASEGT. The CDR3 runs 14 residues. The sample belongs to a study of shared clonotypes between healthy human individuals. On the study more broadly: Each donor contributed plates that comprised three CD4 naive, three CD4 memory, two CD8 naive and one CD8 memory.

General study points: Sharing of clonotypes among donors was expected to vary with sequencing depth. For sorted subsets, rarefaction showed incomplete sequencing despite large depth.

Source material: memory CD4+ T cells sorted from blood. Subset noted: CD45RA-negative fraction. This receptor was obtained from a man aged 30-40 years in good health. The chain carries TRBV6-1 and TRBJ2-1; 9 positions agree with TRBD2. In DNA form, the CDR3 reads TGTGCCAGCAGTCCCGGGACTAGCTTAGATGAGCAGTTCTTC. Its translation: CASSPGTSLDEQFF.